Detailed here is one T cell receptor beta chain. Antigen unknown. This entry is derived from a study of cytomegalovirus exposure and HLA in healthy donors. The donors were healthy bone marrow donors. Vbeta (60) and Jbeta (13) primers were used in the PCR. The data were produced by immunoSEQ multiplex PCR, yet TCRdb's version contains in-frame clones alone and is incomplete. The repertoire consists of 160,000 or so clones, with more than 65% occurring once and the leading ten covering more than 0.5%. Points from the study as a whole: In a later analysis, CMV-associated beta chains were mostly HLA-associated, it appeared. Follow-up analysis later connected one missense variant in DCLRE1C with trimming of TCR beta V- and J-genes.

The germline CDR1 and CDR2 sequences are MDHEN and SYDVKM. V was pared by 6 bases and J by 6 bases, with 4 bases of the junction left unmatched. This CDR3 region has 13 residues. The genes are TRBV28 and TRBJ1-5, with 8 bases fitting TRBD1. The receptor comes from a woman between 45 and 65 years old in good health and CMV-seronegative. The sequencing input was PBMCs. CDR3 nucleotides: TGTGCCAGCAGGACAGGGGAGGGTCAGCCCCAGCATTTT. Its protein product is CASRTGEGQPQHF. Variable domain in full (rest from reference TRBV28 and TRBJ1-5): DVKVTQSSRYLVKRTGEKVFLECVQDMDHENMFWYRQDPGLGLRLIYFSYDVKMKEKGDIPEGYSVSREKKERFSLILESASTNQTSMYLCASRTGEGQPQHFGDGTRLSIL.